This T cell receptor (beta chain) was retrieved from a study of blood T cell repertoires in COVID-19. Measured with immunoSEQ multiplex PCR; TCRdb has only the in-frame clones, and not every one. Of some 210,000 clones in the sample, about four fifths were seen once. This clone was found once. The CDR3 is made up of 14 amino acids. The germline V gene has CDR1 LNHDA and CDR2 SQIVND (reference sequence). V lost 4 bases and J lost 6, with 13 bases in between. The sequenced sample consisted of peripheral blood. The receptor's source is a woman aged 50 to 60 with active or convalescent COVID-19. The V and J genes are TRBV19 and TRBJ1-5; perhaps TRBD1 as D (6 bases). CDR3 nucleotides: TGTGCCAGTAGTACAACAGGGTCGGGTCAGCCCCAGCATTTT. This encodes CASSTTGSGQPQHF.